Listed below are T cell receptor beta chains from one sample, sequenced in a study of shared clonotypes between healthy human individuals. The table came from immunoSEQ multiplex PCR; TCRdb's copy has only in-frame clones and leaves some out. This table has around 2.3 million clones, under 97% appearing once. Sequenced sample: naive CD4+ T cells sorted from blood. Receptors were obtained from a man between 18 and 29 years old in good health. Both conserved end residues are part of each CDR3. A D gene is named only where the DNA matches it firmly. Some rows mark clone size as missing; the rest say once, few, many or name a class of expanded clone.

V gene	D gene	J gene	clone size	CDR3 DNA	CDR3 protein
TRBV2	TRBD2	TRBJ2-7	-	TGTGCCAGCAGTGCTTTCGCTAGCGGTGCCGGCGAGCAGTACTTC	CASSAFASGAGEQYF
TRBV10-3	TRBD1	TRBJ1-1	-	TGTGCCATCAGCCGTTCGGGACAGGGGGACACTGAAGCTTTCTTT	CAISRSGQGDTEAFF
TRBV10-3	-	TRBJ2-1	-	TGTGCCATCAGTGAGTACGGTGAGCAGTTCTTC	CAISEYGEQFF
TRBV19	-	TRBJ2-2	-	TGTGCCAGTAGTAGACCGGGACTCCTCGCCGGGGAGCTGTTTTTT	CASSRPGLLAGELFF
TRBV25-1	-	TRBJ2-7	-	TGTGCCAGCAGTGAACGTACAGGGCCCGAGCAGTACTTC	CASSERTGPEQYF
TRBV9	-	TRBJ1-2	once	TGTGCCAGCAGCTCAGGTTCTAACTATGGCTACACCTTC	CASSSGSNYGYTF
TRBV5-1	-	TRBJ1-1	-	TGCGCCAGCAGCTGGTCCACGGGCACTGAAGCTTTCTTT	CASSWSTGTEAFF
TRBV20-1	-	TRBJ2-7	-	TGCAGTGCTAGAGATGGGGTCGAGCAGTACTTC	CSARDGVEQYF
TRBV5-6	-	TRBJ2-3	-	TGTGCCAGCAGCTTAGGTTTGAGTAGCTCAGATACGCAGTATTTT	CASSLGLSSSDTQYF
TRBV5-5	-	TRBJ1-2	-	TGTGCCAGCAGCCTCGGGAGAGATAACTATGGCTACACCTTC	CASSLGRDNYGYTF
TRBV7-9	-	TRBJ1-1	-	TGTGCCAGCAGCCTCGAGAACACTGAAGCTTTCTTT	CASSLENTEAFF
TRBV6-1	-	TRBJ2-7	few	TGTGCCAGCAACAGTTACGAGCAGTACTTC	CASNSYEQYF
TRBV28	-	TRBJ2-2	-	TGTGCCAGCAGCCCAATCACGGGGGCCCCCGGGGAGCTGTTTTTT	CASSPITGAPGELFF
TRBV10-2	-	TRBJ2-4	-	TGCGCCAGCATCAGGGACTTAGGGGAAAACATTCAGTACTTC	CASIRDLGENIQYF
TRBV6-1	-	TRBJ1-6	once	TGTGCCAGCAGTGGAATGACACCCCTCCACTTT	CASSGMTPLHF
TRBV18	-	TRBJ1-6	-	TGTGCCAGCTCACCCATTACCGATTCACCCCTCCACTTT	CASSPITDSPLHF
TRBV11-2	-	TRBJ1-6	-	TGTGCCAGCAGCCAAACCCGGGGCAGGCTAAATTCACCCCTCCACTTT	CASSQTRGRLNSPLHF
TRBV5-1	TRBD2	TRBJ2-3	-	TGCGCCAGCAGACCACTAGCGGGAGGCTCAGATACGCAGTATTTT	CASRPLAGGSDTQYF
TRBV28	-	TRBJ1-5	-	TGTGCCAGCAGTTTACCTAGGGACCTTGGATCACAGCCCCAGCATTTT	CASSLPRDLGSQPQHF